In its sample, the clone carrying this T cell receptor (beta chain) was seen many times. Its matching antigen is unknown. The sample belongs to a study of molecular identifiers for immune sequencing clone quantification. General study findings and limits: Whereas clones above 20 RNA copies held under 1% of naive-cell molecules, they held over 97% of effector molecules. Sizes of highly expanded clones could be underestimated through identical TCRs sharing a barcode.

Naive CD8 library inputs spanned roughly 17,000 to 1,000,000 sorted cells and 10%, 30% or 50% RNA. Naive CD8 T cell sorting was performed on the CD8+CD4-CCR7+CD45RA+ phenotype. Each CDR3 protein is one row after TCRdb ran MiXCR on the PCR reads. The sample records about 640,000 distinct CDR3 sequences, 15% to 20% being singletons. Input material: naive CD8+ T cells from blood, with Jurkat cell RNA spiked in. Subset noted: FACS-sorted CD8+CD4-CCR7+CD45RA+ naive T cells. This TCR came from a human donor in good health. Some libraries in this study had Jurkat cell RNA spiked in.

CDR3 loop: CASSQEVSDQPQHF. CDR3 sequence (DNA): TGTGCCAGCAGCCAAGAGGTATCGGATCAGCCCCAGCATTTT. V and J are TRBV3-2 and TRBJ1-5. TRBV3-2 is shown as a pseudogene. There are 14 residues in the CDR3.